The next 24 T cell receptor beta chains were all read from a single sample in a study of identical twins. Each CDR3 protein is one row after TCRdb ran MiXCR on the 5' RACE reads. This sample has about 890,000 distinct CDR3 sequences, with approximately 13% found just once. Another study also made use of these data, one on yellow fever vaccine responses in identical twins.

The material sequenced was PBMCs. The receptors were sampled from a woman aged 18-30 years in good health.

This rearrangement joins TRBV2 to TRBJ1-1; D is ambiguous. V lost 7 bases and J lost 1, with 10 bases in between. This CDR3 contains 13 residues. From germline, CDR1 is SNHLY and CDR2 FYNNEI. CDR3 loop: CASNPTRNTEAFF. The DNA for the CDR3 is TGTGCCAGCAATCCTACACGGAACACTGAAGCTTTCTTT.

This clonotype has more than one count but fewer than ten. The chain links TRBV10-1 to TRBJ2-3; D might be TRBD2 (6 bases). The CDR3 has 15 amino acids. The germline V and J ends were trimmed by 8 bases and 2 bases, with 17 bases remaining between them. The germline V gene has CDR1 WNHNN and CDR2 SYGVQD (reference sequence). The CDR3 loop is CASSPQAGYTDTQYF. The DNA for the CDR3 is TGCGCCAGCTCCCCCCAGGCGGGGTACACAGATACGCAGTATTTT.

This clonotype was observed a few times. This chain uses TRBV6-1 with TRBJ2-7; D gene unclear. The CDR3 sequence is 13 residues long. CDR1 and CDR2 (germline): MNHNS, SASEGT. Trimming stripped 5 bases from V and 1 base from J, with 9 bases between. CDR3 DNA sequence: TGTGCCAGCAGTCCCCCCAGATCCTACGAGCAGTACTTC. Translating it yields CASSPPRSYEQYF.

The gene calls are TRBV28 and TRBJ2-7; 7 bases map to TRBD2. The CDR3 is 15 residues long. The germline V gene has CDR1 MDHEN and CDR2 SYDVKM. V was clipped by 6 bases and J by 1 base; unmatched bases: 9. The CDR3 coding sequence is TGTGCCAGCAGGCAACGGGAGGCCCCATCCTACGAGCAGTACTTC. Translating gives CASRQREAPSYEQYF.

Only a few counts were recorded for this clonotype. V usage is TRBV6-2 or TRBV6-3 and J usage is TRBJ2-7; D may be TRBD2 (7 bases). There are 17 residues in the CDR3. Trimming cost V 6 bases and J 0 bases, with 21 bases left between them. CDR1 MNHEY and CDR2 SVGEGT come from the germline V gene. The CDR3 coding sequence is TGTGCCAGCAGCTCCGGTTTTATTGGGGGGGCCTCCTACGAGCAGTACGTC. This sequence encodes CASSSGFIGGASYEQYV.

This clonotype was seen more than once but under ten times. The V and J genes are TRBV5-6 and TRBJ2-7; the D gene is possibly TRBD1 (5 bases). V gave up 5 bases and J gave up 0 bases, with 9 bases separating them. Germline CDR1 SGHDT, CDR2 YYEEEE. The CDR3 has 13 amino acids. Here the CDR3 reads CASRRQSSYEQYV. The CDR3 DNA is TGTGCCAGCAGGCGACAGAGCTCCTACGAGCAGTACGTC.

This rearrangement joins TRBV10-3 to TRBJ2-3; D remains ambiguous. The germline gives CDR1 ENHRY, CDR2 SYGVKD. Trimming pared 3 bases from V and 4 bases from J, leaving 5 bases between. This CDR3 is built from 12 residues. The DNA for the CDR3 is TGTGCCATCAGTGATTTCTCAGATACGCAGTATTTT. Translating it yields CAISDFSDTQYF.

The table lists this clonotype with a few counts. The J gene is TRBJ2-3, the V gene TRBV15; D ambiguous. This CDR3 spans 14 amino acids. Germline V CDR1 and CDR2: LNHNV, YYDKDF (reference sequence). The V end was cut by 6 bases, the J end by 1 base, with 11 bases between. CDR3 sequence (DNA): TGTGCCACCAGTGAGGCTGTGGGCACAGATACGCAGTATTTT. Its translation: CATSEAVGTDTQYF.

The chain has TRBV18 and TRBJ2-3; 9 positions match TRBD2. V trimming: 3 bases; J trimming: 6 bases; junction bases outside the gene matches: 4. Per germline, CDR1 KGHSH and CDR2 LQKENI. CDR3 length equals 14 residues. CDR3: CASSPGLAHDTQYF. CDR3 DNA: TGTGCCAGCTCACCGGGACTAGCACACGATACGCAGTATTTT.

This chain links TRBV6-5 with TRBJ2-1; D may match TRBD1 or TRBD2 (5 bases each). Germline CDR1 and CDR2: MNHEY and SVGAGI. The CDR3 sequence is 15 residues long. Trimming removed 4 bases from V and 8 bases from J, with 18 bases in between. CDR3 region: CASSSGPGFMDEQFF. DNA of the CDR3: TGTGCCAGCAGTTCGGGGCCGGGGTTCATGGATGAGCAGTTCTTC.

V is TRBV11-2 and J is TRBJ1-2; D gene unclear. Trimming pared 0 bases from V and 2 bases from J, leaving 13 bases between. In germline, CDR1 is SGHAT, CDR2 FQNNGV. CDR3 length: 16 amino acids. The CDR3 DNA reads TGTGCCAGCAGCTTAGAACTGACACACAACAACTATGGCTACACCTTC. Its protein is CASSLELTHNNYGYTF.

The chain has TRBV29-1 and TRBJ2-3; D remains unclear. CDR1 SQVTM and CDR2 ANQGSEA come from the germline V gene. The ends were cut back, 4 bases at V and 1 base at J, with 15 bases in the middle. The CDR3 consists of 15 residues. CDR3 in amino acids: CSVVLPRLGTDTQYF. The CDR3 DNA reads as TGCAGCGTTGTTCTCCCACGTTTGGGCACAGATACGCAGTATTTT.

This clonotype was observed a handful of times. This chain uses TRBV3-1 with TRBJ1-5; tentative D call: TRBD1 (6 bases). There are 15 residues in the CDR3. Germline V gene data show CDR1 as LGHDT and CDR2 as YNNKEL (reference sequence). Trimming shortened V by 1 base and J by 1 base, and 8 bases separated the two germline ends. CDR3 bases: TGTGCCAGCAGCCAAGCAGGACAGAGCAATCAGCCCCAGCATTTT. Translated, it gives CASSQAGQSNQPQHF. Full variable domain (rest looked up from reference TRBV3-1 and TRBJ1-5): DTAVSQTPKYLVTQMGNDKSIKCEQNLGHDTMYWYKQDSKKFLKIMFSYNNKELIINETVPNRFSPKSPDKAHLNLHINSLELGDSAVYFCASSQAGQSNQPQHFGDGTRLSIL.

The chain combines TRBV21-1 with TRBJ1-4. TRBV21-1 is flagged as a pseudogene. The length of the CDR3 is 17 residues. For the CDR3, the DNA is TGTGCCAGCAGCCGGCACTCCCATGTTTCGACTAATGAAAAACTGTTTTTT. It translates to CASSRHSHVSTNEKLFF.

The chain combines TRBV4-1 with TRBJ2-7; no reliable D call. Germline CDR1 and CDR2: MGHRA and YSYEKL. The CDR3 runs to 13 residues. Between the trimmed V and J ends, which lost 5 bases and 3 bases, there was a span of 11 bases. CDR3 nucleotide sequence: TGCGCCAGCAGCGATAGGGTAAACTACGAGCAGTACTTC. Amino acid sequence: CASSDRVNYEQYF.

The rearrangement joins TRBV7-3 to TRBJ1-1; TRBD1 agrees at 7 bases. V gave up 3 bases and J gave up 0 bases; unmatched junction bases: 13. This CDR3 has 18 residues. Germline CDR1 SGHTA, CDR2 FQGTGA. The CDR3: CASSLGTYRTGVNTEAFF. CDR3 DNA sequence: TGTGCCAGCAGCTTGGGTACATACAGGACAGGAGTGAACACTGAAGCTTTCTTT. Looking up the rest from reference TRBV7-3 and TRBJ1-1 gives the full variable domain: GAGVSQTPSNKVTEKGKYVELRCDPISGHTALYWYRQSLGQGPEFLIYFQGTGAADDSGLPNDRFFAVRPEGSVSTLKIQRTERGDSAVYLCASSLGTYRTGVNTEAFFGQGTRLTVV.

The J gene is TRBJ2-7, the V gene TRBV2; 14 positions agree with TRBD2. This CDR3 is 18 amino acids long. Germline V gene lookup returns CDR1 SNHLY and CDR2 FYNNEI. V gave up 5 bases and J gave up 3 bases; unmatched junction bases: 12. CDR3 coding DNA: TGTGCCAGCAGTCCAGGACTAGCGGGAGGCTCAGACGACTACGAGCAGTACTTC. Its protein product is CASSPGLAGGSDDYEQYF. Combining the CDR3 with reference TRBV2 and TRBJ2-7 gives the whole variable domain EPEVTQTPSHQVTQMGQEVILRCVPISNHLYFYWYRQILGQKVEFLVSFYNNEISEKSEIFDDQFSVERPDGSNFTLKIRSTKLEDSAMYFCASSPGLAGGSDDYEQYFGPGTRLTVT.

The rearrangement links TRBV24-1 to TRBJ1-2, with 7 bases identical to TRBD1. Trimming at V came to 3 bases and at J to 5 bases, leaving 8 bases not matched to a gene. The germline gives CDR1 KGHDR, CDR2 SFDVKD. The CDR3 length is 15 residues. The CDR3 sequence: CATSDPRTGEYGYTF. CDR3 nucleotide sequence: TGTGCCACCAGTGATCCCCGGACAGGCGAATATGGCTACACCTTC.

This clonotype came up a few times. This chain uses TRBV27 with TRBJ2-7; D unclear. The CDR3 length is 14 residues. Trimming took off 6 bases at V and 2 bases at J, with 14 bases between the two ends. Germline CDR1 and CDR2: MNHEY and SMNVEV (reference sequence). DNA for the CDR3: TGTGCCAGCAGACAGTTTGAAGACACCTACGAGCAGTACTTC. This gives the protein CASRQFEDTYEQYF.

This clonotype showed up many times. This chain joins TRBV3-1 and TRBJ1-2; D is unclear. V shed 3 bases and J shed 2 bases, with 10 bases lying between them. The CDR3 is made up of 14 amino acids. CDR1 and CDR2 (germline): LGHDT, YNNKEL (reference sequence). The DNA of the CDR3 is TGTGCCAGCAGCCAGTTTGTACAGAACTATGGCTACACCTTC. It yields the protein CASSQFVQNYGYTF.

The chain carries TRBV5-1 and TRBJ1-4; D is perhaps TRBD1 (5 bases). There are 13 residues in the CDR3. V lost 4 bases and J lost 8, with 12 bases in between. CDR1 and CDR2 (germline): SGHRS, YFSETQ. The CDR3 DNA is TGCGCCAGCAGCCGGTGGGGGGAAGAAAAACTGTTTTTT. It yields the protein CASSRWGEEKLFF. Together with reference TRBV5-1 and TRBJ1-4, the CDR3 gives the full variable domain: KAGVTQTPRYLIKTRGQQVTLSCSPISGHRSVSWYQQTPGQGLQFLFEYFSETQRNKGNFPGRFSGRQFSNSRSEMNVSTLELGDSALYLCASSRWGEEKLFFGSGTQLSVL.

This clonotype was seen a few times. Written as DNA, the CDR3 is TGTGCCATCAGTGAGAACGGGAGGAACACAGATACGCAGTATTTT. It specifies CAISENGRNTDTQYF. V is TRBV10-3 and J is TRBJ2-3; the match to TRBD2 covers 7 bases. With 2 bases clipped from V and 2 bases from J, the junction kept 4 bases outside the gene matches. CDR1 and CDR2 (germline): ENHRY, SYGVKD. The CDR3 consists of 15 residues.

This clonotype appeared a few times. This chain joins TRBV7-9 and TRBJ2-5; D possibly matches TRBD1 or TRBD2 (5 bases each). The CDR3 runs 14 residues. V was cut by 6 bases and J by 4 bases, with 15 bases left in between. Germline CDR1 and CDR2: SEHNR and FQNEAQ (reference sequence). CDR3 sequence (DNA): TGTGCCAGCAGACCCCCCTGGGGGAGAGAGACCCAGTACTTC. Amino acids: CASRPPWGRETQYF. Full variable domain (remainder filled in from reference TRBV7-9 and TRBJ2-5): DTGVSQNPRHKITKRGQNVTFRCDPISEHNRLYWYRQTLGQGPEFLTYFQNEAQLEKSRLLSDRFSAERPKGSFSTLEIQRTEQGDSAMYLCASRPPWGRETQYFGPGTRLLVL.

The chain is built from TRBV12-3 or TRBV12-4 and TRBJ2-3; no clear D gene. The germline V and J ends were trimmed by 2 bases and 5 bases, with 8 bases remaining between them. This CDR3 spans 13 amino acids. CDR3 nucleotide sequence: TGTGCCAGCAGTTTAACGAATGAAGATACGCAGTATTTT. Amino acids: CASSLTNEDTQYF.